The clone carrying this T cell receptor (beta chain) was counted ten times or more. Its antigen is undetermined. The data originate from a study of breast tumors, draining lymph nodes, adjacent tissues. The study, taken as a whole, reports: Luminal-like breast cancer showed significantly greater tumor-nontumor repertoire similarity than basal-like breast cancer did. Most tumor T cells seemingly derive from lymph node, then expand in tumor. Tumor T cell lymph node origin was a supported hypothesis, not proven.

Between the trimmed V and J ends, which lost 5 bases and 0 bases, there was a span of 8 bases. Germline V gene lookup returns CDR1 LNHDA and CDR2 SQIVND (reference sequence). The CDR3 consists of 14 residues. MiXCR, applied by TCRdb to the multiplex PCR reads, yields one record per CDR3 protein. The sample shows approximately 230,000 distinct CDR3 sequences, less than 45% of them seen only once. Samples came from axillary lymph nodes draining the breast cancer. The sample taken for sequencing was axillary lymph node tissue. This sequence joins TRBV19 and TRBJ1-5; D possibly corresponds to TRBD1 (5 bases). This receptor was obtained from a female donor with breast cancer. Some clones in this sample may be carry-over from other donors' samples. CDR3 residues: CASSWGNSNQPQHF. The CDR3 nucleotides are TGTGCCAGTAGTTGGGGGAATAGCAATCAGCCCCAGCATTTT.